These T cell receptor beta chains were read from a single sample in a study of cytomegalovirus exposure and HLA in healthy donors. Profiled with immunoSEQ multiplex PCR; TCRdb holds only in-frame clones, not every one. This table holds roughly 160,000 clones, roughly 77% found once. Material for sequencing was PBMCs. These receptors were collected from a woman aged 50 to 65 in good health and CMV-seropositive. Both conserved end residues are part of each CDR3. D genes are given only for firm matches. Size is omitted from some rows. Given values are once, few, many or a class for expanded clones.

j_gene: TRBJ2-2
d_gene: TRBD2
abundance: -
v_gene: TRBV9
CDR3aa: CASSPHGTSNTGELFF
CDR3nt: TGTGCCAGCAGCCCCCACGGGACTAGCAACACCGGGGAGCTGTTTTTT

j_gene: TRBJ2-6
d_gene: -
abundance: once
v_gene: TRBV5-1
CDR3aa: CASSPTDSGANVLTF
CDR3nt: TGCGCCAGCAGCCCAACAGATTCCGGGGCCAACGTCCTGACTTTC

j_gene: TRBJ1-2
d_gene: -
abundance: few
v_gene: TRBV2
CDR3aa: CASSVARSNYGYTF
CDR3nt: TGTGCCAGCAGTGTGGCCAGATCCAACTATGGCTACACCTTC

j_gene: TRBJ2-2
d_gene: TRBD1
abundance: -
v_gene: TRBV27
CDR3aa: CASSLRQGKKNTGELFF
CDR3nt: TGTGCCAGCAGTCTCCGACAGGGAAAGAAGAACACCGGGGAGCTGTTTTTT

j_gene: TRBJ2-5
d_gene: -
abundance: -
v_gene: TRBV7-9
CDR3aa: CASSFPTGKETQYF
CDR3nt: TGTGCCAGCAGCTTCCCGACTGGCAAAGAGACCCAGTACTTC

j_gene: TRBJ1-4
d_gene: -
abundance: -
v_gene: TRBV4-3
CDR3aa: CASSQGWGGNEKLFF
CDR3nt: TGCGCCAGCAGCCAAGGTTGGGGGGGGAATGAAAAACTGTTTTTT

j_gene: TRBJ1-1
d_gene: TRBD1
abundance: -
v_gene: TRBV2
CDR3aa: CASSVNRGSTEAFF
CDR3nt: TGTGCCAGCAGTGTTAACAGGGGGAGCACTGAAGCTTTCTTT

j_gene: TRBJ2-7
d_gene: -
abundance: -
v_gene: TRBV11-1
CDR3aa: CASSSGWSRAAYEQYF
CDR3nt: TGTGCCAGCAGCTCTGGTTGGAGCAGGGCCGCCTACGAGCAGTACTTC

j_gene: TRBJ2-2
d_gene: TRBD2
abundance: -
v_gene: TRBV10-1
CDR3aa: CASSDPGRDTGELFF
CDR3nt: TGCGCCAGCAGTGACCCAGGGAGGGACACCGGGGAGCTGTTTTTT

j_gene: TRBJ1-1
d_gene: -
abundance: -
v_gene: TRBV28
CDR3aa: CASSLQRKAFF
CDR3nt: TGTGCCAGCAGTTTACAGAGGAAAGCTTTCTTT

j_gene: TRBJ1-2
d_gene: TRBD1
abundance: once
v_gene: TRBV7-3
CDR3aa: CASSSTGGANYGYTF
CDR3nt: TGTGCCAGCAGCTCTACAGGGGGAGCTAACTATGGCTACACCTTC

j_gene: TRBJ2-3
d_gene: TRBD2
abundance: -
v_gene: TRBV27
CDR3aa: CASSLRSGVTDTQYF
CDR3nt: TGTGCCAGCAGTTTACGTAGCGGGGTCACAGATACGCAGTATTTT

j_gene: TRBJ2-4
d_gene: TRBD2
abundance: -
v_gene: TRBV9
CDR3aa: CASSVTGRAGNIQYF
CDR3nt: TGTGCCAGCAGCGTAACCGGGAGGGCCGGAAACATTCAGTACTTC

j_gene: TRBJ2-7
d_gene: TRBD2
abundance: -
v_gene: TRBV10-3
CDR3aa: CAILQREKGGDEQYF
CDR3nt: TGTGCCATCCTTCAGCGGGAGAAGGGGGGAGACGAGCAGTACTTC

j_gene: TRBJ2-3
d_gene: TRBD2
abundance: -
v_gene: TRBV19
CDR3aa: CASSPRSGGAIGTDTQYF
CDR3nt: TGTGCCAGTAGTCCTCGTAGCGGGGGGGCGATTGGAACAGATACGCAGTATTTT